The sequence of this T cell receptor beta chain was determined in a study of OX40 agonist ivuxolimab in advanced cancers. Study background: Ivuxolimab is a fully human IgG2 antibody that activates OX40 (CD134).

From germline, CDR1 is MNHEY and CDR2 SMNVEV (reference sequence). V lost 0 bases and J lost 6, with 17 bases in between. This CDR3 spans 16 amino acids. Measured with immunoSEQ multiplex PCR; TCRdb has only the in-frame clones, and not every one. The sample records over 15,000 clones, about two thirds being singletons. The receptor comes from an adult with an advanced solid tumor such as melanoma, head and neck, liver or kidney cancer. Sequences were derived from CD4+ or CD8+ T cells sorted from blood, sampled in a trial of the OX40 agonist ivuxolimab. The chain joins TRBV27 to TRBJ1-2; perhaps TRBD1 as D (5 bases). This chain's CDR3 is CASSLSIIGGVDGYTF. The CDR3 region has the DNA TGTGCCAGCAGTTTATCGATAATTGGGGGGGTTGATGGCTACACCTTC.